The 2 T cell receptor beta chains below come from one sample, sequenced in a study of T cell responses to AZD1222 COVID-19 vaccine. Only in-frame clones appear in the TCRdb table, and some are missing; sequencing was by immunoSEQ multiplex PCR. The sample consists of roughly 150,000 clones, 80% to 95% of them appearing once. Sequencing was performed on peripheral blood, taken on day 0 of AZD1222 vaccination. The receptors come from an adult in good health.

V usage is TRBV15 and J usage is TRBJ2-1; a possible D gene is TRBD1 (5 bases). The CDR3 is 15 amino acids. Trimming left V 1 base short and J 7 bases short, with 14 bases between. Germline CDR1 is LNHNV and CDR2 is YYDKDF (reference sequence). This CDR3 is CATSRVRQGGNEQFF. The CDR3 region has the DNA TGTGCCACCAGCAGAGTCCGGCAGGGTGGGAATGAGCAGTTCTTC. Filled out from reference TRBV15 and TRBJ2-1, the complete variable domain reads DAMVIQNPRYQVTQFGKPVTLSCSQTLNHNVMYWYQQKSSQAPKLLFHYYDKDFNNEADTPDNFQSRRPNTSFCFLDIRSPGLGDTAMYLCATSRVRQGGNEQFFGPGTRLTVL.

V usage is TRBV5-5 and J usage is TRBJ2-7; D possibly corresponds to TRBD1 (6 bases). This CDR3 is 15 amino acids long. V lost 0 bases, J lost 3 bases, and 13 bases lay in between. Germline CDR1 SGHKS, CDR2 YYEKEE (reference sequence). The CDR3 loop reads CASSLGVQGLYEQYF. The CDR3, as DNA: TGTGCCAGCAGCTTGGGGGTCCAGGGGCTCTACGAGCAGTACTTC.